These 23 T cell receptor beta chains came from one sample sequenced in a study of T cell responses to AZD1222 COVID-19 vaccine. The assay was immunoSEQ multiplex PCR, and TCRdb's table has in-frame clones only and misses some. The sample holds fewer than 110,000 clones, 75% to 95% seen once. This specimen consisted of peripheral blood, obtained on day 0 of AZD1222 vaccination. Every receptor here comes from an adult in good health.

This rearrangement joins TRBV18 to TRBJ1-4; D not resolved. V was pared by 1 base and J by 3 bases, with 12 bases between. Germline values: CDR1 KGHSH, CDR2 LQKENI. CDR3 length equals 16 residues. The CDR3 coding sequence is TGTGCCAGCTCACCACTAAAGGGAAGGCCTAATGAAAAACTGTTTTTT. Residues: CASSPLKGRPNEKLFF.

V is TRBV21-1 and J is TRBJ2-1; the table gives TRBD2 as D, unverified against the DNA. TRBV21-1 is annotated as a pseudogene. The CDR3 length is 18 residues. CDR3 amino acids: CASSNSPTPQRVYNEQFF. The CDR3 coding sequence is TGTGCCAGCAGCAATTCCCCTACCCCACAGCGGGTCTACAATGAGCAGTTCTTC.

This sequence joins TRBV5-1 and TRBJ2-2; 7 positions agree with TRBD2. CDR3 length: 15 amino acids. CDR1 and CDR2 from the germline V gene are SGHRS and YFSETQ. Unmatched junction bases numbered 7, after V lost 3 bases and J lost 5 bases. The CDR3 coding sequence is TGCGCCAGCAGCTCCCAGCGGGGAGGGACCGGGGAGCTGTTTTTT. This encodes CASSSQRGGTGELFF.

This clone was recorded once. The V and J genes are TRBV6-6 and TRBJ2-1, with 8 bases that match TRBD2. The V and J ends lost 5 bases and 7 bases, in that order; junction bases with no gene match: 10. CDR1 MNHNY and CDR2 SVGAGI come from the germline V gene (reference sequence). The CDR3 covers 15 residues. The CDR3 is CASSPPGTRLNEQFF. DNA of the CDR3: TGTGCCAGCAGTCCCCCCGGGACTAGACTAAATGAGCAGTTCTTC.

V is TRBV7-3 and J is TRBJ2-1; D tentatively fits TRBD1 or TRBD2 (5 bases each). V lost 5 bases and J 8 bases, leaving 13 bases between the germline ends. The CDR3 length is 13 residues. CDR1 and CDR2 (germline): SGHTA, FQGTGA. CDR3 in amino acids: CASSRPLGDEQFF. In DNA form, the CDR3 reads TGTGCCAGCAGCCGACCACTAGGGGATGAGCAGTTCTTC.

The chain combines TRBV4-1 with TRBJ1-5, with D possibly matching TRBD1 (5 bases). V was pared by 0 bases and J by 1 base, with 13 bases between. The CDR3 has 17 amino acids. The germline V gene has CDR1 MGHRA and CDR2 YSYEKL. The CDR3 loop reads CASSQEGLAGSNQPQHF. The CDR3 bases are TGCGCCAGCAGCCAAGAGGGACTCGCTGGGAGCAATCAGCCCCAGCATTTT.

This chain joins TRBV30 and TRBJ1-5; D might be TRBD1 (5 bases). The length of the CDR3 is 17 residues. Germline CDR1 and CDR2: GTSNPN and SVGIG (reference sequence). Trimming shortened V by 1 base and J by 0 bases, and 16 bases separated the two germline ends. The CDR3 DNA is TGTGCCTGGAGTGGAGGGACCAACACTTATAGCAATCAGCCCCAGCATTTT. This encodes CAWSGGTNTYSNQPQHF.

This chain joins TRBV28 and TRBJ1-2, with D perhaps TRBD1 (6 bases). Germline CDR1 MDHEN, CDR2 SYDVKM. Trimming took off 5 bases at V and 5 bases at J, with 15 bases between the two ends. The CDR3 has 14 amino acids. CDR3: CASSPPQGAYGYTF. The CDR3 bases are TGTGCCAGCAGTCCACCACAGGGAGCGTATGGCTACACCTTC.

This clone was seen a handful of times. The chain couples TRBV30 to TRBJ2-1; 7 bases are a match to TRBD1. The CDR3 runs to 12 residues. The trim removed 3 bases at V and 15 bases at J, leaving 11 bases unmatched. CDR1 and CDR2 from the germline V gene are GTSNPN and SVGIG (reference sequence). CDR3 coding DNA: TGTGCCTGGAGCCTAAACGGACAGGTGCTGTTCTTC. Residues: CAWSLNGQVLFF. Full variable domain (missing parts from reference TRBV30 and TRBJ2-1): SQTIHQWPATLVQPVGSPLSLECTVEGTSNPNLYWYRQAAGRGLQLLFYSVGIGQISSEVPQNLSASRPQDRQFILSSKKLLLSDSGFYLCAWSLNGQVLFFGPGTRLTVL.

The CDR3 region has the DNA TGTGCCAGCAGTGAAGAGACAGCCCGAGGGCAGTTCTTC. This codes for CASSEETARGQFF. This chain uses TRBV2 with TRBJ2-1; tentative D call: TRBD1 (5 bases). Trimming took off 1 base at V and 12 bases at J, with 13 bases between the two ends. In germline, CDR1 is SNHLY, CDR2 FYNNEI. The CDR3 extends over 13 amino acids.

This chain uses TRBV5-1 with TRBJ2-5, with TRBD1 matching over 12 bases. Germline V gene sequence: CDR1 SGHRS, CDR2 YFSETQ. The CDR3 totals 16 residues. V gave up 6 bases and J gave up 3 bases; unmatched junction bases: 9. The CDR3 region has the DNA TGCGCCAGCACTCGTGGGGACAGGGGGCGGGAAGAGACCCAGTACTTC. This codes for CASTRGDRGREETQYF. Looking up the rest from reference TRBV5-1 and TRBJ2-5 gives the full variable domain: KAGVTQTPRYLIKTRGQQVTLSCSPISGHRSVSWYQQTPGQGLQFLFEYFSETQRNKGNFPGRFSGRQFSNSRSEMNVSTLELGDSALYLCASTRGDRGREETQYFGPGTRLLVL.

This sequence joins TRBV7-6 and TRBJ2-2; perhaps TRBD1 as D (7 bases). Germline loops: CDR1 SGHVS, CDR2 FNYEAQ. This CDR3 comprises 15 residues. V dropped 1 base and J dropped 5 bases, with 11 bases sitting between them. Here the CDR3 reads CASSLEGGQTGELFF. CDR3 sequence (DNA): TGTGCCAGCAGCTTAGAGGGGGGACAGACCGGGGAGCTGTTTTTT. Combining the CDR3 with reference TRBV7-6 and TRBJ2-2 gives the whole variable domain GAGVSQSPRYKVTKRGQDVALRCDPISGHVSLYWYRQALGQGPEFLTYFNYEAQQDKSGLPNDRFSAERPEGSISTLTIQRTEQRDSAMYRCASSLEGGQTGELFFGEGSRLTVL.

The V call is TRBV19, the J call TRBJ1-3, with D uncertain. The germline CDR1 and CDR2 sequences are LNHDA and SQIVND (reference sequence). Trimming left V 7 bases short and J 2 bases short, with 9 bases between. This CDR3 is built from 13 residues. CDR3 sequence: CASKADTGNTIYF. The CDR3 DNA is TGTGCCAGTAAAGCTGACACTGGAAACACCATATATTTT. The complete variable domain, with remaining parts taken from reference TRBV19 and TRBJ1-3, reads DGGITQSPKYLFRKEGQNVTLSCEQNLNHDAMYWYRQDPGQGLRLIYYSQIVNDFQKGDIAEGYSVSREKKESFPLTVTSAQKNPTAFYLCASKADTGNTIYFGEGSWLTVV.

The V and J genes are TRBV11-2 and TRBJ2-2; D is unresolved. Germline CDR1 and CDR2: SGHAT and FQNNGV. V dropped 1 base and J dropped 7 bases, with 10 bases sitting between them. This CDR3 contains 14 residues. CDR3 sequence: CASSLVPGVGELFF. As DNA, the CDR3 is TGTGCCAGCAGCTTAGTCCCAGGCGTCGGGGAGCTGTTTTTT. Combining the CDR3 with reference TRBV11-2 and TRBJ2-2 gives the whole variable domain EAGVAQSPRYKIIEKRQSVAFWCNPISGHATLYWYQQILGQGPKLLIQFQNNGVVDDSQLPKDRFSAERLKGVDSTLKIQPAKLEDSAVYLCASSLVPGVGELFFGEGSRLTVL.

The table lists this clone with a count of one. The chain joins TRBV12-2 to TRBJ2-7; the D segment call TRBD2 is taken from the table without a DNA check. TRBV12-2 is listed as a pseudogene. This CDR3 has 14 amino acids. The CDR3 sequence is CASRYRKRAGEQYF. The CDR3 nucleotides read TGTGCAAGTCGCTACCGGAAGAGGGCCGGCGAGCAGTACTTC.

This chain uses TRBV7-9 with TRBJ2-7, with a weak D call TRBD1 (6 bases). The CDR3 contains 14 residues. Germline lookup yields CDR1 SEHNR and CDR2 FQNEAQ (reference sequence). Trimming removed 4 bases at V and 3 bases at J, with 13 bases between. The CDR3 reads CASSSGQMIYEQYF. The CDR3, as DNA: TGTGCCAGCAGCTCCGGACAGATGATCTACGAGCAGTACTTC.

The CDR3: CASSPPLGGATNEKLFF. The CDR3 DNA reads TGTGCCAGCAGTCCCCCCCTAGGTGGGGCAACTAATGAAAAACTGTTTTTT. This chain joins TRBV28 and TRBJ1-4; D unclear. Germline V CDR1 and CDR2: MDHEN, SYDVKM. The CDR3 is made up of 17 amino acids. The V and J ends lost 5 bases and 0 bases respectively, with 16 bases between them. Based on the CDR3 plus reference TRBV28 and TRBJ1-4, the full variable domain is DVKVTQSSRYLVKRTGEKVFLECVQDMDHENMFWYRQDPGLGLRLIYFSYDVKMKEKGDIPEGYSVSREKKERFSLILESASTNQTSMYLCASSPPLGGATNEKLFFGSGTQLSVL.

The genes are TRBV6-1 and TRBJ1-5, with D possibly matching TRBD1 (5 bases). V was trimmed by 3 bases and J by 8 bases, leaving 14 bases between them. Germline V gene sequence: CDR1 MNHNS, CDR2 SASEGT. This CDR3 has 14 residues. The CDR3 DNA reads TGTGCCAGCAGTGAGGTAGGGCCGGGGGAGCCCCAGCATTTT. This gives the protein CASSEVGPGEPQHF.

The gene calls are TRBV13 and TRBJ2-1, with TRBD2 matching 8 bases. The CDR3 runs 15 residues. CDR1 is PRHDT and CDR2 is FYEKMQ in the germline V gene (reference sequence). With 3 bases clipped from V and 4 bases from J, the junction kept 5 bases outside the gene matches. CDR3 amino acids: CASSFGGRTYNEQFF. The CDR3 region has the DNA TGTGCCAGCAGCTTCGGCGGGAGGACATACAATGAGCAGTTCTTC.

This clone was recorded once. This chain connects TRBV28 to TRBJ1-5; D remains unclear. CDR1 is MDHEN, CDR2 SYDVKM, per germline. V lost 7 bases and J lost 4, with 11 bases in between. This CDR3 has 13 residues. DNA of the CDR3: TGTGCCAGCATCTCGAGGGCAAATCAGCCCCAGCATTTT. This encodes CASISRANQPQHF. Using reference TRBV28 and TRBJ1-5 for the parts outside the CDR3, the full variable domain is DVKVTQSSRYLVKRTGEKVFLECVQDMDHENMFWYRQDPGLGLRLIYFSYDVKMKEKGDIPEGYSVSREKKERFSLILESASTNQTSMYLCASISRANQPQHFGDGTRLSIL.

The V gene is TRBV28, the J gene TRBJ1-4, with D hard to call. Germline V lookup: CDR1 MDHEN, CDR2 SYDVKM. The V end lost 1 base, the J end lost 7 bases, and 4 bases lay between the germline ends. This CDR3 is 12 amino acids long. CDR3: CASSLFGEKLFF. In DNA, the CDR3 is TGTGCCAGCAGTTTATTTGGTGAAAAACTGTTTTTT.

V is TRBV11-2 and J is TRBJ2-7; D tentatively fits TRBD1 or TRBD2 (5 bases each). The CDR3 spans 14 residues. Deletions cut 3 bases from V and 0 bases from J, with 9 bases between. Germline CDR1 SGHAT, CDR2 FQNNGV. CDR3 DNA: TGTGCCAGCAGCTTTTGGGGGAGCTCCTACGAGCAGTACTTC. Translated, it gives CASSFWGSSYEQYF. Full variable domain (outside the CDR3, taken from reference TRBV11-2 and TRBJ2-7): EAGVAQSPRYKIIEKRQSVAFWCNPISGHATLYWYQQILGQGPKLLIQFQNNGVVDDSQLPKDRFSAERLKGVDSTLKIQPAKLEDSAVYLCASSFWGSSYEQYFGPGTRLTVT.

The V call is TRBV28, the J call TRBJ2-3, with D maybe TRBD1 (5 bases). Germline loops: CDR1 MDHEN, CDR2 SYDVKM. V lost 3 bases, J lost 9 bases, and 13 bases lay in between. The CDR3 runs 13 residues. The CDR3 is CASSFQGQRTQYF. DNA for the CDR3: TGTGCCAGCAGTTTCCAAGGACAAAGGACGCAGTATTTT.